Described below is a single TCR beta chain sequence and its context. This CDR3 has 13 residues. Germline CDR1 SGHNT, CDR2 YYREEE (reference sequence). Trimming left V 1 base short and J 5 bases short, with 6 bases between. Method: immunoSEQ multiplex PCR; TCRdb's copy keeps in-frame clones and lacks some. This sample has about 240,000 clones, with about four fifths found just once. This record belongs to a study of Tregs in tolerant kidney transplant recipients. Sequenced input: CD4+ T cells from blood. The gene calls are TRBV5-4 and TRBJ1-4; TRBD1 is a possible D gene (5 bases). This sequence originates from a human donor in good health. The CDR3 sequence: CASSLKGNEKLFF. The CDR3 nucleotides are TGTGCCAGCAGCTTGAAGGGGAATGAAAAACTGTTTTTT.